This TCR beta chain derives from a study of vaccination effects on CD4 cells after COVID-19. Study-level information: Among convalescent patients, two provided samples 16 days and one week before vaccination. General study findings and limits: Mainly new vaccine-induced clones made up the post-vaccine spike-reactive clones in convalescents.

As for this clone: What it binds is not known.

Expansion of antigen-specific CD4+ T cells with viral peptide pools was carried out by the ViraFEST assay before sequencing. Cultured cells yielded isolated CD4+ T cells after approximately nine days. Between March and December 2020, the person had a SARS-CoV-2 infection that PCR confirmed. Researchers reported culturing approximately 1.8 million PBMC in each well, adding approximately 10 IU/ml IL-2 and approximately 10 ug/ml peptides. Trimming cost V 5 bases and J 6 bases; bases outside gene matches: 5. The germline CDR1 and CDR2 sequences are LGHNT and FRNRAP. The CDR3 runs 16 residues. Clones were sequenced by immunoSEQ multiplex PCR, and TCRdb holds only the in-frame ones, with some missing. The sample lists more than 35,000 clones, 75% occurring once.

The input for sequencing was CD4+ T cells from PBMCs cultured with a peptide pool, taken before COVID-19 vaccination. The chain is built from TRBV12-5 and TRBJ2-1; 15 bases align to TRBD2. This clonotype originated in a human donor who had a prior SARS-CoV-2 infection. The CDR3 loop reads CASGTGTSGGRNEQFF. DNA for the CDR3: TGTGCTAGTGGTACGGGGACTAGCGGGGGGCGCAATGAGCAGTTCTTC.